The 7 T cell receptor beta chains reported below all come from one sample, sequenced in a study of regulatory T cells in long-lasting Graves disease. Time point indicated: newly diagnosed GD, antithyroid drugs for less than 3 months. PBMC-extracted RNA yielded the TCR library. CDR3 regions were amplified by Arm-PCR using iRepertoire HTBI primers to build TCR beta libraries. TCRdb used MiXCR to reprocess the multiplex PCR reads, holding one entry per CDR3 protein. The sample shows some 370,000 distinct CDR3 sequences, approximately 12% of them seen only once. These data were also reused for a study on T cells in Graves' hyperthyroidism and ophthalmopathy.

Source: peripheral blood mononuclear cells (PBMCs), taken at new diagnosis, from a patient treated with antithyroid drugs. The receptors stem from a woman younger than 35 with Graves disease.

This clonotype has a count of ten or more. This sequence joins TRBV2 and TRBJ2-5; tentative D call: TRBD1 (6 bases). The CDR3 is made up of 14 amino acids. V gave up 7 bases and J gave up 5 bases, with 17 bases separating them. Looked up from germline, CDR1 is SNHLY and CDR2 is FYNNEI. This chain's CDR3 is CASKAQGSQETQYF. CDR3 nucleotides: TGTGCCAGCAAAGCTCAGGGGTCCCAGGAGACCCAGTACTTC. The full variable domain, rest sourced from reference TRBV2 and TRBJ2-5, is EPEVTQTPSHQVTQMGQEVILRCVPISNHLYFYWYRQILGQKVEFLVSFYNNEISEKSEIFDDQFSVERPDGSNFTLKIRSTKLEDSAMYFCASKAQGSQETQYFGPGTRLLVL.

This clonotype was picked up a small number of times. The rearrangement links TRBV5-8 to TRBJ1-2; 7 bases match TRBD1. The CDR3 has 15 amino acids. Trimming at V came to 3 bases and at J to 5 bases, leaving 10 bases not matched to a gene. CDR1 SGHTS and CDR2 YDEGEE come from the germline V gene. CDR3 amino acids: CASSSWTGSTYGYTF. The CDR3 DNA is TGTGCCAGCAGCTCCTGGACAGGAAGTACTTATGGCTACACCTTC.

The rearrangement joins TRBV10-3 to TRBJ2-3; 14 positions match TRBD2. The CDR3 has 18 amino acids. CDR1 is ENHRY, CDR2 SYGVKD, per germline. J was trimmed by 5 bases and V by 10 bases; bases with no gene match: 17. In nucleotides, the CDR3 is TGTGCCACCCCAGCCCGGACTAGCGGGAGGAGCATTATAGATACGCAGTATTTT. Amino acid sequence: CATPARTSGRSIIDTQYF.

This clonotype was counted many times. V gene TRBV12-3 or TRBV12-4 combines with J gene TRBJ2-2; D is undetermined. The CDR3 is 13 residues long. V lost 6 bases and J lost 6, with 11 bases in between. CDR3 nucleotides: TGTGCCAGCAGGTCCCTCGTCTCCGGGGAGCTGTTTTTT. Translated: CASRSLVSGELFF.

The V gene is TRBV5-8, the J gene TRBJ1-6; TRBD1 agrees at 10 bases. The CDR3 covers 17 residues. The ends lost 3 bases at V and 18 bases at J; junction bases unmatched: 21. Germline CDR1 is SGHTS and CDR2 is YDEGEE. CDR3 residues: CASSWGIRQGALGVHHF. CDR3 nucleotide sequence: TGTGCCAGCAGCTGGGGCATACGACAGGGGGCCCTCGGCGTCCACCACTTT.

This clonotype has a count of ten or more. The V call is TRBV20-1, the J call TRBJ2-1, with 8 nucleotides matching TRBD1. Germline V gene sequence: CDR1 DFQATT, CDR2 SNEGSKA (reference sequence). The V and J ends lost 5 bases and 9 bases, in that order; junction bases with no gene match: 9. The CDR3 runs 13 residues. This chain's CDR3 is CSAAGTGRGEQFF. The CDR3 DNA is TGCAGTGCTGCTGGGACAGGCAGGGGTGAGCAGTTCTTC.

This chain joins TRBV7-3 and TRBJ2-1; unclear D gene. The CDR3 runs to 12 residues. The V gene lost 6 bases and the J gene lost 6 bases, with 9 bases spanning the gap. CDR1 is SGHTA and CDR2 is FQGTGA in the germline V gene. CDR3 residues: CASSFNGNEQFF. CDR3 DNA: TGTGCCAGCAGTTTTAACGGCAATGAGCAGTTCTTC.